The entry below gives a single T cell receptor (beta chain) sequence along with its context. Seattle-derived patients entered the study during active infection and were followed longitudinally. The germline V gene encodes CDR1 SGHDT and CDR2 YYEEEE. This CDR3 is 16 amino acids long. V was shortened by 0 bases and J by 1 base, with 11 bases between the two germline ends. Under the authors' procedure: It was from reference gene primer amplification that nucleated cell counts were estimated. Profiled with immunoSEQ multiplex PCR; TCRdb holds only in-frame clones, not every one. The V and J calls and clone size were taken over from that table, and D and trimming were inferred from the DNA. The sample gives around 360,000 clones, 80% to 90% of which show up once; roughly a tenth is in the top ten. This entry is derived from a study of blood T cell repertoires in COVID-19. Whole-study context: Acute-phase and convalescent COVID-19 samples originated in the United States, Italy and Spain. Sources were T cells, B-cell-depleted T cells, or PBMCs; the material itself was cDNA or gDNA.

The gene calls are TRBV5-6 and TRBJ2-1, with a weak D call TRBD2 (6 bases). The receptor comes from a woman aged 30 to 39 with COVID-19, enrolled during active disease. The sequencing input was peripheral blood. CDR3 sequence reads: CASSLARLGSYNEQFF. The DNA for the CDR3 is TGTGCCAGCAGCTTGGCCCGACTAGGTTCCTACAATGAGCAGTTCTTC.